This TCR beta chain was sequenced in a study of response to subunit inactivated influenza vaccine. Regarding the study as a whole: Authors suggested seasonal influenza vaccinations each recruit few new T cells.

TCRdb called the RT-PCR reads again in MiXCR, with one record for every CDR3 protein. The sample yields approximately 730,000 distinct CDR3 sequences, over 11% seen once. The CDR3 runs 17 residues. V lost 5 bases to trimming and J lost 2 bases; unmatched junction nucleotides: 6. CDR1 and CDR2 from the germline V gene are MNHEY and SMNVEV (reference sequence). About this clonotype itself: The antigen is undetermined.

The rearrangement uses TRBV27 and TRBJ2-3, with 14 positions matching TRBD2. Sequencing used PBMCs from blood, obtained approximately 15 days before vaccination. This TCR came from a man aged 50 or older who received an inactivated influenza vaccine. CDR3: CASSLLTSGRDTDTQYF. The CDR3 coding sequence is TGTGCCAGCAGTCTCCTGACTAGCGGGAGGGACACAGATACGCAGTATTTT.